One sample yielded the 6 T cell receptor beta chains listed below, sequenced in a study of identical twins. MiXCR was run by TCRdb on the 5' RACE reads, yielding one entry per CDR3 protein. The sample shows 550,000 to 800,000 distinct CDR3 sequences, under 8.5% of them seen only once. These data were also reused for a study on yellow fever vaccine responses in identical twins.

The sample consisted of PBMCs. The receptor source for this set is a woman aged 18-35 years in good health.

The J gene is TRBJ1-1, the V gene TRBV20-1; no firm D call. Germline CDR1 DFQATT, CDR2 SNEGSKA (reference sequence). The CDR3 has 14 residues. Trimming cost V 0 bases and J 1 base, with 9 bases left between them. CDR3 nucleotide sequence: TGCAGTGCTAGAGACAGAACTCGGAACACTGAAGCTTTCTTT. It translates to CSARDRTRNTEAFF.

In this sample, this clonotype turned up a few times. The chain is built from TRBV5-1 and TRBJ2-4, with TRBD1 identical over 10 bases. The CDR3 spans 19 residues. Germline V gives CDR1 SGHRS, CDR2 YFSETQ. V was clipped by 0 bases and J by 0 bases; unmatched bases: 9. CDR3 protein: CASSLGGTGADIAKNIQYF. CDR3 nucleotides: TGCGCCAGCAGCTTGGGAGGGACAGGGGCGGACATAGCCAAAAACATTCAGTACTTC.

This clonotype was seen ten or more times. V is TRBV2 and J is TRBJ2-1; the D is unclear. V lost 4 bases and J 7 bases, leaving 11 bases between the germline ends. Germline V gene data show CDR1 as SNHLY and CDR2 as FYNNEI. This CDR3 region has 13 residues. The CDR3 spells CASSAYKGNEQFF. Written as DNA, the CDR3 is TGTGCCAGCAGTGCCTACAAGGGAAATGAGCAGTTCTTC.

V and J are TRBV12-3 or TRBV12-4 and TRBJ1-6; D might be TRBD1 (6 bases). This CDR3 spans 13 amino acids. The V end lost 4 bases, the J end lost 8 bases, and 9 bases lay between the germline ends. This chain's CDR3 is CASSSGVYSPLHF. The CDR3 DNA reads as TGTGCCAGCAGTTCAGGGGTGTATTCACCCCTCCACTTT.

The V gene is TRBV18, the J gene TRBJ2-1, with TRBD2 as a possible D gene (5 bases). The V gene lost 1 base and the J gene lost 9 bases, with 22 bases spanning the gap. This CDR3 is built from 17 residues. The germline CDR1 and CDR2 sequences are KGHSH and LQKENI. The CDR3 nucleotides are TGTGCCAGCTCACCACGGTCTGTCAGGACTGTTCTTGGTGAGCAGTTCTTC. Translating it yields CASSPRSVRTVLGEQFF.

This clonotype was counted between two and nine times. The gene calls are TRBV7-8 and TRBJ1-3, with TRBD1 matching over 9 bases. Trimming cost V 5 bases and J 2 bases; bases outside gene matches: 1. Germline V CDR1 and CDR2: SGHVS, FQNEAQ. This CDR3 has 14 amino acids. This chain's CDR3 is CASSNRGPGNTIYF. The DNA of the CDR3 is TGTGCCAGCAGCAACAGGGGGCCTGGAAACACCATATATTTT. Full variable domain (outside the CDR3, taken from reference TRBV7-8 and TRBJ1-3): GAGVSQSPRYKVAKRGQDVALRCDPISGHVSLFWYQQALGQGPEFLTYFQNEAQLDKSGLPSDRFFAERPEGSVSTLKIQRTQQEDSAVYLCASSNRGPGNTIYFGEGSWLTVV.